This T cell receptor beta chain was identified in a study of T cells in Graves' hyperthyroidism and ophthalmopathy. Study-level points and caveats: From stable hyperthyroidism, ophthalmopathy was set apart by a 13 V-J model. Most expanded thyroid clonotypes above 0.001 recurred in blood.

A remark on this clonotype: Its antigen is as yet unknown.

The investigators amplified TCR beta CDR3 regions from RNA transcripts. A set of HTBI primers served as the primers for a first-round RT-PCR of the TCR CDR3. MiXCR was run by TCRdb on the multiplex PCR reads, yielding one entry per CDR3 protein. The repertoire holds 550,000 to 600,000 distinct CDR3 sequences, roughly 50% seen once, with 19% in the top ten. The sequenced sample consisted of peripheral blood or thyroid tissue (not recorded which). The sequence was collected from an adult woman with Graves' disease, either hyperthyroidism or ophthalmopathy (not recorded which).

The CDR3 loop reads CASSPDSQGETQYF. The CDR3 nucleotides are TGTGCCAGCAGTCCTGACAGTCAAGGCGAGACCCAGTACTTC. The genes are TRBV7-9 and TRBJ2-5; tentatively, D is TRBD1 (5 bases). Trimming pared 6 bases from V and 5 bases from J, leaving 16 bases between. Germline V gene data show CDR1 as SEHNR and CDR2 as FQNEAQ (reference sequence). The CDR3 is made up of 14 amino acids.